The 24 T cell receptor beta chains below all came from one sample that was sequenced in a study of T cell changes during pregnancy in multiple sclerosis. Libraries were prepared by immunoSEQ multiplex PCR; TCRdb keeps only in-frame clonotypes and omits some of them. The top ten clones hold around 1.7% of a sample with just over 90,000 clones, around 91% of them seen once. This sample comprised peripheral blood, obtained after pregnancy. The receptor source for this set is a female donor in good health, enrolled as a control in a pregnancy study.

V gene TRBV14 combines with J gene TRBJ1-4; tentatively, D is TRBD1 (5 bases). Trimming stripped 4 bases from V and 8 bases from J, with 20 bases between. This CDR3 has 16 amino acids. Germline CDR1 SGHDN, CDR2 FVKESK. The CDR3 DNA sequence: TGTGCCAGCAGCCGCGGGGGAAAGGGGCGCGGAGAAAAACTGTTTTTT. Translating it yields CASSRGGKGRGEKLFF.

The chain recombines TRBV4-3 with TRBJ2-1; D is possibly TRBD1 (6 bases). V lost 0 bases and J 8 bases, leaving 23 bases between the germline ends. The CDR3 covers 18 residues. From germline, CDR1 is LGHNA and CDR2 YSLEER. The chain's CDR3 is CASSQDRGLGAPWDEQFF. Written as DNA, the CDR3 is TGCGCCAGCAGCCAAGACAGGGGTTTGGGGGCCCCATGGGATGAGCAGTTCTTC.

The rearrangement uses TRBV5-4 and TRBJ1-4; tentatively, D is TRBD1 (5 bases). This CDR3 is built from 16 residues. Trimming took 4 bases from V and 6 from J, leaving 19 bases between them. In germline, CDR1 is SGHNT, CDR2 YYREEE (reference sequence). This chain's CDR3 is CASSRARLGEDEKLFF. The CDR3 coding sequence is TGTGCCAGCAGCCGTGCCCGGTTGGGGGAGGATGAAAAACTGTTTTTT.

This rearrangement joins TRBV7-2 to TRBJ2-3; TRBD2 agrees at 10 bases. The CDR3 sequence is 15 residues long. Trimming removed 2 bases from V and 6 bases from J; junction bases left unmatched: 5. CDR1 is SGHTA, CDR2 FQGNSA, per germline. CDR3 protein: CASSLSGGAADTQYF. CDR3 nucleotides: TGTGCCAGCAGCTTAAGCGGGGGGGCCGCCGATACGCAGTATTTT.

The chain carries TRBV5-5 and TRBJ2-7; TRBD1 aligns across 7 bases. With 1 base clipped from V and 2 bases from J, the junction kept 3 bases outside the gene matches. The germline gives CDR1 SGHKS, CDR2 YYEKEE (reference sequence). CDR3 length: 14 residues. In nucleotides, the CDR3 is TGTGCCAGCAGCTTGAGGGGGCCAACCTACGAGCAGTACTTC. This gives the protein CASSLRGPTYEQYF.

This clone turned up a few times. J is TRBJ1-1 and V is TRBV7-9; D remains unclear. V was trimmed by 1 base and J by 5 bases, leaving 5 bases between them. CDR3 length equals 12 residues. The germline V gene has CDR1 SEHNR and CDR2 FQNEAQ (reference sequence). The CDR3 here is CASSLDRTEAFF. Written as DNA, the CDR3 is TGTGCCAGCAGCTTAGACCGGACTGAAGCTTTCTTT.

The chain uses TRBV5-1 and TRBJ2-3, with 11 bases aligning to TRBD2. CDR3 length: 14 amino acids. Germline V lookup: CDR1 SGHRS, CDR2 YFSETQ. V shed 7 bases and J 5 bases; nucleotides not matched to a gene: 6. CDR3 amino acids: CASGLAGGRDTQYF. The CDR3 DNA sequence: TGCGCCAGCGGATTAGCGGGGGGGCGAGATACGCAGTATTTT. Together with reference TRBV5-1 and TRBJ2-3, the CDR3 gives the full variable domain: KAGVTQTPRYLIKTRGQQVTLSCSPISGHRSVSWYQQTPGQGLQFLFEYFSETQRNKGNFPGRFSGRQFSNSRSEMNVSTLELGDSALYLCASGLAGGRDTQYFGPGTRLTVL.

The chain recombines TRBV30 with TRBJ1-5; possibly TRBD1 for D (6 bases). Per the germline V gene, CDR1 is GTSNPN and CDR2 is SVGIG (reference sequence). The CDR3 contains 14 residues. Trimming took 0 bases from V and 7 from J, leaving 13 bases between them. The CDR3 sequence: CAWSVKGGVQPQHF. In nucleotides, the CDR3 is TGTGCCTGGAGTGTAAAGGGGGGGGTGCAGCCCCAGCATTTT. The whole variable domain, filled in from reference TRBV30 and TRBJ1-5, reads SQTIHQWPATLVQPVGSPLSLECTVEGTSNPNLYWYRQAAGRGLQLLFYSVGIGQISSEVPQNLSASRPQDRQFILSSKKLLLSDSGFYLCAWSVKGGVQPQHFGDGTRLSIL.

The genes are TRBV11-3 and TRBJ2-5; weak D call: TRBD1 (6 bases). Germline loops: CDR1 SGHNT, CDR2 YENEEA. V was pared by 5 bases and J by 1 base, with 8 bases between. The CDR3 extends over 13 amino acids. The DNA for the CDR3 is TGTGCCAGCAGCAGGGACACCCAAGAGACCCAGTACTTC. This gives the protein CASSRDTQETQYF.

Comments on this clone: Other DNA sequences within the sample encode an identical CDR3. V usage is TRBV7-2 and J usage is TRBJ2-7; 9 nucleotides align to TRBD2. The CDR3 is 15 residues long. V dropped 3 bases and J dropped 2; count of bases not matched to a gene: 5. Germline CDR1 and CDR2: SGHTA and FQGNSA. The CDR3 DNA reads as TGTGCCAGCAGCTTGGGTAGCGGGGGAACCTACGAGCAGTACTTC. It is translated as CASSLGSGGTYEQYF.

The gene calls are TRBV6-4 and TRBJ2-2; tentative D call: TRBD2 (6 bases). Germline loops: CDR1 MRHNA, CDR2 SNTAGT. The CDR3 length is 14 residues. Trimming pared 3 bases from V and 5 bases from J, leaving 10 bases between. For the CDR3, the DNA is TGTGCCAGCAGTGAGTCGGGGGAAACCGGGGAGCTGTTTTTT. This codes for CASSESGETGELFF.

This clone was found a few times. The V gene is TRBV7-2, the J gene TRBJ1-5; TRBD1 agrees at 7 bases. The V segment lost 5 bases and the J segment 6 bases; nucleotides outside the gene matches: 13. The germline V gene has CDR1 SGHTA and CDR2 FQGNSA. The CDR3 covers 16 residues. For the CDR3, the DNA is TGTGCCAGCAGCGCTACAGGGGCGTGGGAGAGTCAGCCCCAGCATTTT. This translates into CASSATGAWESQPQHF.

The rearrangement links TRBV11-2 to TRBJ2-7; 10 bases agree with TRBD1. Per the germline V gene, CDR1 is SGHAT and CDR2 is FQNNGV. There are 16 residues in the CDR3. V shed 1 base and J 3 bases; nucleotides not matched to a gene: 6. The CDR3 spells CASSLVGTGADYEQYF. As DNA, the CDR3 is TGTGCCAGCAGCTTAGTGGGGACAGGGGCTGACTACGAGCAGTACTTC.

This sequence joins TRBV27 and TRBJ2-7; 9 bases fit TRBD1. The CDR3 length is 16 residues. J gave up 3 bases and V 4 bases, and 10 bases lay outside the gene matches. CDR1 is MNHEY and CDR2 is SMNVEV in the germline V gene (reference sequence). CDR3 nucleotide sequence: TGTGCCAGCAGTTCCCTGGGGACAGGGCGAGGCTACGAGCAGTACTTC. This encodes CASSSLGTGRGYEQYF.

V and J are TRBV5-8 and TRBJ1-2, with D possibly being TRBD1 (5 bases). Per the germline V gene, CDR1 is SGHTS and CDR2 is YDEGEE. Trimming stripped 2 bases from V and 4 bases from J, with 12 bases between. The CDR3 is made up of 14 amino acids. The CDR3 DNA follows: TGTGCCAGCAGCTTACAGGCCCTTATCTATGGCTACACCTTC. Translated, it gives CASSLQALIYGYTF.

This clone has only one observation. V is TRBV7-8 and J is TRBJ2-1; unclear D gene. The CDR3 consists of 15 residues. V dropped 1 base and J dropped 2 bases, with 9 bases sitting between them. CDR1 and CDR2 (germline): SGHVS, FQNEAQ. The CDR3 spells CASSLGAVTYNEQFF. The CDR3 DNA reads TGTGCCAGCAGCTTAGGGGCCGTAACCTACAATGAGCAGTTCTTC.

This chain joins TRBV11-2 and TRBJ1-2; perhaps TRBD1 as D (5 bases). This CDR3 has 15 residues. V lost 1 base to trimming and J lost 3 bases, with 12 bases between them. The V gene's germline CDR1 is SGHAT and CDR2 FQNNGV. The CDR3 DNA follows: TGTGCCAGCAGCTTAGGGACACCTTTGGACTATGGCTACACCTTC. Protein sequence: CASSLGTPLDYGYTF.

V gene TRBV11-2 combines with J gene TRBJ2-7; TRBD1 matches 7 bases. The CDR3 totals 14 residues. Looked up from germline, CDR1 is SGHAT and CDR2 is FQNNGV. V was clipped by 3 bases and J by 2 bases; unmatched bases: 4. The CDR3 nucleotides read TGTGCCAGCAGCTTCAGTCAGGGGGCCTACGAGCAGTACTTC. It yields the protein CASSFSQGAYEQYF.

The chain has TRBV27 and TRBJ2-5; D call uncertain. The germline V gene encodes CDR1 MNHEY and CDR2 SMNVEV (reference sequence). With 2 bases removed from V and 1 base from J, the gap between germline ends came to 5 bases. This CDR3 is 13 amino acids long. CDR3 residues: CASSLDTQETQYF. Written as DNA, the CDR3 is TGTGCCAGCAGTTTAGACACCCAAGAGACCCAGTACTTC.

In DNA, the CDR3 is TGTGCCACCAGCCCTGGACTTAACACTAACCACGAGCAGTACTTC. It is translated as CATSPGLNTNHEQYF. The genes are TRBV15 and TRBJ2-7; tentative D call: TRBD2 (5 bases). Germline lookup yields CDR1 LNHNV and CDR2 YYDKDF (reference sequence). Trimming took 5 bases from V and 5 from J, leaving 19 bases between them. The CDR3 is 15 amino acids.

V gene TRBV9 combines with J gene TRBJ2-7; TRBD1 matches at 7 bases. This CDR3 has 12 residues. CDR1 and CDR2 from the germline V gene are SGDLS and YYNGEE. Trimming at V came to 2 bases and at J to 5 bases, leaving 1 base not matched to a gene. Here the CDR3 reads CASSVTGDEQYF. In DNA form, the CDR3 reads TGTGCCAGCAGCGTTACAGGGGACGAGCAGTACTTC.

The V call is TRBV6-1, the J call TRBJ2-7, with 8 bases matching TRBD1. V trimming: 2 bases; J trimming: 0 bases; junction bases outside the gene matches: 3. The CDR3 is made up of 15 amino acids. Germline assignment: CDR1 MNHNS and CDR2 SASEGT. The CDR3 here is CASSEPGTGSYEQYF. The CDR3 region has the DNA TGTGCCAGCAGTGAACCCGGGACAGGCTCCTACGAGCAGTACTTC.

This sequence joins TRBV28 and TRBJ1-3; D not certain. CDR1 and CDR2 (germline): MDHEN, SYDVKM. There are 15 residues in the CDR3. V was shortened by 2 bases and J by 0 bases, with 8 bases between the two germline ends. The CDR3 sequence: CASSLIGASGNTIYF. The CDR3 DNA sequence: TGTGCCAGCAGTTTAATTGGAGCCTCTGGAAACACCATATATTTT.

This rearrangement joins TRBV30 to TRBJ1-3, with a possible D match to TRBD1 (5 bases). CDR1 and CDR2 from the germline V gene are GTSNPN and SVGIG (reference sequence). V was trimmed by 5 bases and J by 0 bases, leaving 5 bases between them. This CDR3 is built from 12 residues. CDR3 residues: CAWDSSGNTIYF. CDR3 DNA sequence: TGTGCCTGGGACAGCTCTGGAAACACCATATATTTT.